The 8 T cell receptor beta chains below all came from one sample that was sequenced in a study of blood T cell repertoires in COVID-19. Some clones are missing from TCRdb's copy, which holds only in-frame ones; the method was immunoSEQ multiplex PCR. Altogether fewer than 350,000 clones are present, around 84% being singletons, with the ten largest covering under 2%. Input material: PBMCs or T cells enriched from blood (not recorded which). Receptors were obtained from a woman under 40 who had been exposed to COVID-19.

The J gene is TRBJ2-7, the V gene TRBV30, with D perhaps TRBD1 (7 bases). V was pared by 4 bases and J by 5 bases, with 12 bases between. Germline CDR1 GTSNPN, CDR2 SVGIG (reference sequence). The CDR3 contains 12 residues. Written as DNA, the CDR3 is TGTGCCTGGACCAGGGGGGATCACGAGCAGTACTTC. This encodes CAWTRGDHEQYF.

The chain carries TRBV2 and TRBJ1-2; 9 nucleotides agree with TRBD1. The junction had 9 bases not matched to a gene; V was cut back by 4 bases and J by 6 bases. The germline V gene has CDR1 SNHLY and CDR2 FYNNEI. CDR3 length equals 15 residues. This chain's CDR3 is CASSGIGTGINGYTF. In nucleotides, the CDR3 is TGTGCCAGCAGTGGGATCGGGACAGGGATCAATGGCTACACCTTC.

A remark on this clone: A read error may produce the germline difference seen at one junction end. DNA for the CDR3: TGTGCCAGCAGCTTAGGCCAGGGGGACAGCCCTAGGTTT. It is translated as CASSLGQGDSPRF. J is TRBJ1-3 and V is TRBV7-8, with 7 bases matching TRBD1. Germline V gene lookup returns CDR1 SGHVS and CDR2 FQNEAQ. There are 13 residues in the CDR3.

The chain is built from TRBV7-2 and TRBJ2-5; 10 nucleotides align to TRBD1. There are 14 residues in the CDR3. Germline V gene data show CDR1 as SGHTA and CDR2 as FQGNSA. Trimming removed 5 bases from V and 7 bases from J; junction bases left unmatched: 7. The CDR3 loop is CASSLDRGSGTQYF. CDR3 DNA sequence: TGTGCCAGCAGCCTGGACAGGGGGAGCGGGACCCAGTACTTC.

This rearrangement joins TRBV30 to TRBJ1-2, with D possibly TRBD1 on 6 matching bases. The CDR3 contains 14 residues. Germline CDR1 is GTSNPN and CDR2 is SVGIG (reference sequence). V lost 0 bases to trimming and J lost 4 bases, with 12 bases between them. The CDR3 spells CAWSVITGSYGYTF. The CDR3 region has the DNA TGTGCCTGGAGTGTTATAACAGGGAGCTATGGCTACACCTTC. The whole variable domain, filled in from reference TRBV30 and TRBJ1-2, reads SQTIHQWPATLVQPVGSPLSLECTVEGTSNPNLYWYRQAAGRGLQLLFYSVGIGQISSEVPQNLSASRPQDRQFILSSKKLLLSDSGFYLCAWSVITGSYGYTFGSGTRLTVV.

This clone was counted only a few times. The V call is TRBV27, the J call TRBJ1-6, with D possibly TRBD1 on 6 matching bases. The V end was cut by 4 bases, the J end by 0 bases, with 19 bases between. CDR1 MNHEY and CDR2 SMNVEV come from the germline V gene (reference sequence). This CDR3 is built from 19 residues. This chain's CDR3 is CASSSPIGQLFSYNSPLHF. The CDR3 region has the DNA TGTGCCAGCAGTTCACCAATCGGACAGCTCTTCTCCTATAATTCACCCCTCCACTTT.

This rearrangement joins TRBV5-1 to TRBJ2-5, with 14 bases aligning to TRBD2. The V gene end was trimmed by 4 bases and the J gene end by 0 bases; junction bases not matched to a gene: 8. This CDR3 spans 18 amino acids. The germline gives CDR1 SGHRS, CDR2 YFSETQ. CDR3 protein: CASSPGLAGDPYQETQYF. The DNA of the CDR3 is TGCGCCAGCAGCCCGGGACTAGCGGGAGACCCGTACCAAGAGACCCAGTACTTC. The full variable domain, completed using reference TRBV5-1 and TRBJ2-5, is KAGVTQTPRYLIKTRGQQVTLSCSPISGHRSVSWYQQTPGQGLQFLFEYFSETQRNKGNFPGRFSGRQFSNSRSEMNVSTLELGDSALYLCASSPGLAGDPYQETQYFGPGTRLLVL.

The chain uses TRBV7-2 and TRBJ2-1; TRBD2 agrees at 7 bases. The germline V gene has CDR1 SGHTA and CDR2 FQGNSA. The V segment lost 4 bases and the J segment 9 bases; nucleotides outside the gene matches: 0. This CDR3 is 11 amino acids long. The DNA for the CDR3 is TGTGCCAGCAGCTCTAGCGGTGAGCAGTTCTTC. This encodes CASSSSGEQFF.